This TCR beta chain was recorded in a study of response to subunit inactivated influenza vaccine. The study, taken as a whole, reports: Authors proposed each seasonal influenza vaccination draws in few new T cells.

This CDR3 is 16 amino acids long. V was clipped by 2 bases and J by 6 bases, with 20 bases between them. Germline V gene sequence: CDR1 SGHTA, CDR2 FQGNSA. A single record per CDR3 protein comes from TCRdb applying MiXCR to the RT-PCR reads. The repertoire holds about 190,000 distinct CDR3 sequences, 13% to 15% seen once, with 26% in the top ten. Details on this clonotype: The antigen is unknown.

This specimen was CD8+ T cells sorted from PBMCs, taken more than 4 days after vaccination. The genes are TRBV7-2 and TRBJ2-7; either TRBD1 or TRBD2 may fit D (5 bases each). This receptor was taken from a man in his fifties or sixties who received an inactivated influenza vaccine. The CDR3 region has the DNA TGTGCCAGCAGCTTACCCCTGGGGGTGGGCCCCGGCGAGCAGTACTTC. Residues: CASSLPLGVGPGEQYF.